The 20 T cell receptor beta chains given below trace back to one sample, sequenced in a study of identical twins. TCRdb itself ran the 5' RACE reads through MiXCR, one entry per CDR3 protein. Here the sample spans some 250,000 distinct CDR3 sequences, 6.5% being singletons. The same data also went into a second study, on T cells expressing NK-cell markers.

Sequenced input: CD8+ T cells sorted from blood. The source is a woman in her late teens or twenties in good health.

This clonotype was seen a handful of times. The chain carries TRBV4-1 and TRBJ1-1; D unresolved. The CDR3 extends over 13 amino acids. From germline, CDR1 is MGHRA and CDR2 YSYEKL. Trimming removed 5 bases from V and 2 bases from J, with 9 bases in between. DNA of the CDR3: TGCGCCAGCAGCTTGAATGGAAACACTGAAGCTTTCTTT. Residues: CASSLNGNTEAFF.

This chain uses TRBV4-3 with TRBJ2-7; 8 nucleotides match TRBD1. Germline lookup yields CDR1 LGHNA and CDR2 YSLEER. J gave up 5 bases and V 2 bases, and 8 bases lay outside the gene matches. The CDR3 is made up of 15 amino acids. This CDR3 is CASSQSPDRVNEQYF. The CDR3 DNA follows: TGCGCCAGCAGCCAAAGCCCGGACAGGGTGAACGAGCAGTACTTC.

A few counts support this clonotype. The genes are TRBV6-2 or TRBV6-3 and TRBJ2-1, with TRBD2 as a possible D gene (6 bases). Germline values: CDR1 MNHEY, CDR2 SVGEGT. V dropped 7 bases and J dropped 8 bases, with 21 bases sitting between them. CDR3 length: 15 residues. CDR3 region: CASTEGLVPTDEQFF. The CDR3 nucleotides read TGTGCCAGCACCGAGGGACTCGTACCTACGGATGAGCAGTTCTTC.

This clonotype appeared many times. V and J are TRBV5-1 and TRBJ1-4; 7 positions match TRBD1. The J segment lost 1 base and the V segment lost 4 bases, leaving 4 bases of the junction unmatched. CDR3 length: 15 residues. CDR1 and CDR2 (germline): SGHRS, YFSETQ. The CDR3 DNA reads as TGCGCCAGCAGCCCTACAGGGGTAACTAATGAAAAACTGTTTTTT. It specifies CASSPTGVTNEKLFF.

This clonotype was detected ten times or more. The V and J genes are TRBV6-5 and TRBJ1-5; D possibly corresponds to TRBD1 (5 bases). V was cut by 4 bases and J by 6 bases, with 22 bases left in between. Germline V gene lookup returns CDR1 MNHEY and CDR2 SVGAGI. There are 17 residues in the CDR3. The CDR3 DNA sequence: TGTGCCAGCAGTTCGGGACCGGGAAGCCTGTTAAGTCAGCCCCAGCATTTT. This sequence encodes CASSSGPGSLLSQPQHF.

This clonotype was counted a few times. The rearrangement joins TRBV10-3 to TRBJ2-7; 7 nucleotides align to TRBD2. The ends lost 8 bases at V and 2 bases at J; junction bases unmatched: 12. The CDR3 is made up of 15 amino acids. In germline, CDR1 is ENHRY, CDR2 SYGVKD. The CDR3 loop reads CAIGGVPGAPYEQYF. The CDR3 DNA reads TGTGCCATCGGGGGGGTGCCGGGAGCCCCCTACGAGCAGTACTTC.

This clonotype was detected many times. The chain recombines TRBV29-1 with TRBJ1-1; 8 bases agree with TRBD1. CDR1 is SQVTM, CDR2 ANQGSEA, per germline. With V trimmed by 3 bases and J by 7 bases, 13 bases remained unmatched. CDR3 length equals 15 residues. CDR3 loop: CSVELPGGGLGEAFF. The CDR3 nucleotides read TGCAGCGTTGAGCTGCCAGGGGGCGGGCTGGGTGAAGCTTTCTTT.

This clonotype has at least ten counts. The gene calls are TRBV7-2 and TRBJ1-3; the D gene is possibly TRBD1 (6 bases). The CDR3 runs 17 residues. Germline V gene sequence: CDR1 SGHTA, CDR2 FQGNSA. The germline V and J ends were trimmed by 5 bases and 1 base, with 18 bases remaining between them. For the CDR3, the DNA is TGTGCCAGCAGCCAAACAGGGTTCTCTTCTTCTGGAAACACCATATATTTT. Translated: CASSQTGFSSSGNTIYF.

This clonotype was picked up many times. The chain combines TRBV20-1 with TRBJ1-1; 8 nucleotides match TRBD1. V shed 6 bases, J shed 5 bases, and the junction held 5 bases outside the gene matches. Germline CDR1 is DFQATT and CDR2 is SNEGSKA (reference sequence). The CDR3 is 12 amino acids. Written as DNA, the CDR3 is TGCAGTGCCGGACAGGGAGTAACTGAAGCTTTCTTT. Translation: CSAGQGVTEAFF.

The chain links TRBV20-1 to TRBJ2-1, with TRBD2 as a possible D gene (5 bases). Germline loops: CDR1 DFQATT, CDR2 SNEGSKA (reference sequence). The CDR3 runs 15 residues. CDR3 loop: CRPQPSRRLGDEQFF. For the CDR3, the DNA is TGCAGGCCCCAGCCTAGCAGGCGGCTGGGCGATGAGCAGTTCTTC.

This chain links TRBV19 with TRBJ1-5; D gene unclear. The V gene lost 5 bases and the J gene lost 5 bases, with 13 bases spanning the gap. This CDR3 region has 14 residues. Germline V gene data show CDR1 as LNHDA and CDR2 as SQIVND (reference sequence). CDR3 in amino acids: CASSVDGAHQPQHF. The DNA of the CDR3 is TGTGCCAGTAGTGTGGACGGTGCACATCAGCCCCAGCATTTT.

This clonotype was seen repeatedly, ten times or more. The chain joins TRBV27 to TRBJ2-7; D remains ambiguous. The CDR3 runs 13 residues. Per germline, CDR1 MNHEY and CDR2 SMNVEV (reference sequence). Deletions cut 3 bases from V and 0 bases from J, with 6 bases between. The CDR3 spells CASSLSNSYEQYF. The CDR3 DNA is TGTGCCAGCAGTTTGAGCAACTCCTACGAGCAGTACTTC.

This clonotype was seen a handful of times. The CDR3 protein is CSVHPRGSLTGELFF. Written as DNA, the CDR3 is TGCAGCGTCCACCCTCGCGGGAGCTTGACCGGGGAGCTGTTTTTT. The rearrangement uses TRBV29-1 and TRBJ2-2; 7 nucleotides line up with TRBD2. Germline V CDR1 and CDR2: SQVTM, ANQGSEA. V was clipped by 6 bases and J by 5 bases; unmatched bases: 12. This CDR3 has 15 residues.

Ten or more counts support this clonotype. This chain connects TRBV5-1 to TRBJ2-3; 9 bases line up with TRBD1. Germline CDR1 SGHRS, CDR2 YFSETQ. J was trimmed by 4 bases and V by 2 bases; bases with no gene match: 5. CDR3 length equals 15 residues. The CDR3 DNA sequence: TGCGCCAGCAGCTTCCGGGACAGGGCAGCAGATACGCAGTATTTT. Its protein product is CASSFRDRAADTQYF.

This clonotype has only a few counts. The chain has TRBV20-1 and TRBJ2-3; 8 nucleotides match TRBD1. J lost 0 bases, V lost 0 bases, and 5 bases had no gene match. The length of the CDR3 is 16 residues. Germline V gene data show CDR1 as DFQATT and CDR2 as SNEGSKA (reference sequence). The CDR3, as DNA: TGCAGTGCTAGAGACTCAGGGGGCCGGAGCACAGATACGCAGTATTTT. This gives the protein CSARDSGGRSTDTQYF.

This clonotype has just a few counts. The rearrangement links TRBV4-1 to TRBJ2-3; D not resolved. This CDR3 is built from 15 residues. Germline V lookup: CDR1 MGHRA, CDR2 YSYEKL. V shed 0 bases and J shed 4 bases, with 11 bases lying between them. For the CDR3, the DNA is TGCGCCAGCAGCCAAGAATCCGGGCCTCCAGATACGCAGTATTTT. Translation gives CASSQESGPPDTQYF.

As for this clonotype: This clone may be a read error of a much larger clone one base away. V gene TRBV3-1 combines with J gene TRBJ2-1; 10 nucleotides match TRBD2. TRBJ2-7 explains the end of the DNA better; the J call may be wrong. Germline CDR1 LGHDT, CDR2 YNNKEL (reference sequence). This CDR3 region has 22 residues. CDR3 amino acids: CASSQTQVASGSGVASYNEQYF. CDR3 nucleotides: TGTGCCAGCAGCCAAACACAGGTGGCTAGCGGGAGTGGTGTCGCCTCCTACAATGAGCAGTACTTC.

This clonotype was seen repeatedly, ten times or more. The V gene is TRBV6-4, the J gene TRBJ2-3, with TRBD2 matching 9 bases. This CDR3 region has 15 residues. The trim removed 0 bases at V and 4 bases at J, leaving 2 bases unmatched. Germline-derived CDR1 and CDR2 are MRHNA and SNTAGT. Here the CDR3 reads CASSDSASGADTQYF. CDR3 DNA sequence: TGTGCCAGCAGTGACTCTGCTAGCGGGGCAGATACGCAGTATTTT.

The chain recombines TRBV20-1 with TRBJ2-1; 14 bases align to TRBD2. The CDR3 sequence is 14 residues long. CDR1 and CDR2 from the germline V gene are DFQATT and SNEGSKA (reference sequence). The V and J ends lost 4 bases and 7 bases, in that order; junction bases with no gene match: 3. The chain's CDR3 is CSAKGLAGENEQFF. CDR3 sequence (DNA): TGCAGTGCTAAGGGACTAGCGGGAGAAAATGAGCAGTTCTTC.

The table lists this clonotype with a few counts. This chain connects TRBV10-3 to TRBJ2-7; 9 bases fit TRBD2. With 0 bases clipped from V and 5 bases from J, the junction kept 14 bases outside the gene matches. The germline gives CDR1 ENHRY, CDR2 SYGVKD. The CDR3 sequence is 18 residues long. CDR3 amino acids: CAISESGSLLAGNHEQYF. Here the CDR3 DNA reads TGTGCCATCAGTGAGTCGGGTTCCCTCCTAGCGGGGAACCACGAGCAGTACTTC.